This T cell receptor beta chain was found in a study of beta chain features in type 1 diabetes. Overall study: When patients were set against healthy donors, age, gender and cell yields were similar.

The study reverse transcribed the entire isolated RNA, so it sequenced expressed TCRB transcripts. The data were produced by immunoSEQ multiplex PCR, yet TCRdb's version contains in-frame clones alone and is incomplete. The sample lists some 410,000 clones, 11% to 15% seen once, with about 0.034% in the top ten. Germline V CDR1 and CDR2: SEHNR, FQNEAQ (reference sequence). This CDR3 spans 16 amino acids. Trimming took off 3 bases at V and 5 bases at J, with 19 bases between the two ends. This clone was recorded a few times. Antigen specificity is unknown. The study's findings and limits: Patients with Type 1 diabetes showed moderately but significantly shorter TCRB CDR3s in all four CD4+ subsets.

Sequences were obtained from naive CD4+ T cells from blood. The chain is built from TRBV7-9 and TRBJ1-1, with D perhaps TRBD1 (5 bases). The receptor comes from a man aged 30 to 39 in good health. The CDR3 DNA reads TGTGCCAGCAGCTTCAACCCGGGAGGGGTCCGGACTGAAGCTTTCTTT. Translated, it gives CASSFNPGGVRTEAFF.